The 30 T cell receptor beta chains in this list originate from one sample, sequenced in a study of cytomegalovirus exposure and HLA in healthy donors. The study ran its PCR with 60 Vbeta and 13 Jbeta primers. The protocol was immunoSEQ multiplex PCR, while the TCRdb copy is restricted to in-frame clones and leaves out a portion. This specimen shows about 160,000 clones; the ten leading clones hold under 2%. Source material: PBMCs. The receptors were sampled from a woman between 50 and 59 years old in good health and CMV-seronegative.

The chain combines TRBV1 with TRBJ2-5; TRBD2 is the table's D call, not checked against the DNA. TRBV1 constitutes a pseudogene. This CDR3 spans 16 amino acids. Here the CDR3 DNA reads TGCACCAGCAGCCCCGCGGGGTCGGAGGAAGGAGAGACCCAGTACTTC. This gives the protein CTSSPAGSEEGETQYF.

V gene TRBV28 combines with J gene TRBJ2-3; TRBD2 agrees at 8 bases. Germline trimming cut 2 bases from V and 6 bases from J; bases unmatched to any gene: 7. The CDR3 contains 15 residues. Germline V lookup: CDR1 MDHEN, CDR2 SYDVKM. In nucleotides, the CDR3 is TGTGCCAGCAGTTTACTCGGGGGGGGAGGTGATACGCAGTATTTT. Residues: CASSLLGGGGDTQYF.

The chain employs TRBV7-3 and TRBJ2-1; 8 bases agree with TRBD2. The V gene end was trimmed by 5 bases and the J gene end by 2 bases; junction bases not matched to a gene: 8. This CDR3 spans 16 amino acids. CDR1 is SGHTA and CDR2 is FQGTGA in the germline V gene. The chain's CDR3 is CASSPALAGTYNEQFF. DNA for the CDR3: TGTGCCAGCAGCCCTGCCTTAGCGGGGACCTACAATGAGCAGTTCTTC.

The V gene is TRBV19, the J gene TRBJ2-5; 8 bases fit TRBD2. This CDR3 is 15 amino acids long. V shed 9 bases, J shed 5 bases, and the junction held 14 bases outside the gene matches. CDR1 is LNHDA and CDR2 is SQIVND in the germline V gene (reference sequence). The CDR3 loop is CASRLERGTGETQYF. CDR3 nucleotide sequence: TGTGCCAGCCGATTGGAGCGGGGGACTGGGGAGACCCAGTACTTC.

The chain couples TRBV6-1 to TRBJ1-5; D is uncertain. The CDR3 runs to 16 residues. With 1 base removed from V and 0 bases from J, the gap between germline ends came to 10 bases. The germline V gene has CDR1 MNHNS and CDR2 SASEGT. This chain's CDR3 is CASSEVAQISNQPQHF. CDR3 DNA sequence: TGTGCCAGCAGTGAAGTAGCTCAAATTAGCAATCAGCCCCAGCATTTT.

The rearrangement uses TRBV13 and TRBJ1-2; D not resolved. Germline V lookup: CDR1 PRHDT, CDR2 FYEKMQ (reference sequence). The CDR3 has 14 residues. With 8 bases removed from V and 1 base from J, the gap between germline ends came to 14 bases. The CDR3 nucleotides are TGTGCCAGCGTCGAGTCGGGGTATAACTATGGCTACACCTTC. It codes for CASVESGYNYGYTF.

The V and J genes are TRBV5-1 and TRBJ2-5; TRBD2 matches 7 bases. The CDR3 totals 14 residues. In germline, CDR1 is SGHRS, CDR2 YFSETQ. V dropped 4 bases and J dropped 0; count of bases not matched to a gene: 3. The CDR3 DNA is TGCGCCAGCAGCCAAAGCGGGAACCAAGAGACCCAGTACTTC. It specifies CASSQSGNQETQYF.

This rearrangement joins TRBV28 to TRBJ1-2; 7 bases agree with TRBD1. Germline-derived CDR1 and CDR2 are MDHEN and SYDVKM. The junction had 5 bases not matched to a gene; V was cut back by 3 bases and J by 1 base. The CDR3 loop spans 15 amino acids. CDR3 sequence (DNA): TGTGCCAGCAGTTTCAGGGGACAGCTTAACTATGGCTACACCTTC. Residues: CASSFRGQLNYGYTF.

This chain uses TRBV10-3 with TRBJ2-3; 7 nucleotides agree with TRBD2. CDR3 length: 13 amino acids. Germline CDR1 is ENHRY and CDR2 is SYGVKD. The V segment lost 8 bases and the J segment 3 bases; nucleotides outside the gene matches: 5. Written as DNA, the CDR3 is TGTGCCATCTCCGCGGGGGAAACAGATACGCAGTATTTT. Its translation is CAISAGETDTQYF.

V and J are TRBV28 and TRBJ1-2; TRBD1 agrees at 9 bases. The junction had 17 bases not matched to a gene; V was cut back by 4 bases and J by 8 bases. The CDR3 has 17 residues. Germline CDR1 and CDR2: MDHEN and SYDVKM. CDR3 amino acids: CASSSNTGDRVGPGYTF. The CDR3 DNA sequence: TGTGCCAGCAGTTCGAACACCGGGGACAGGGTCGGTCCGGGCTACACCTTC.

CDR3 in amino acids: CASSPGTGGSSTDTQYF. The CDR3, as DNA: TGCGCCAGCAGCCCTGGGACAGGGGGTTCCAGCACAGATACGCAGTATTTT. The rearrangement uses TRBV5-1 and TRBJ2-3; 11 bases align to TRBD1. Germline V gene data show CDR1 as SGHRS and CDR2 as YFSETQ. CDR3 length equals 17 residues. Germline trimming cut 4 bases from V and 0 bases from J; bases unmatched to any gene: 7.

The chain couples TRBV5-6 to TRBJ2-2; a possible D gene is TRBD2 (6 bases). Looked up from germline, CDR1 is SGHDT and CDR2 is YYEEEE. Trimming took 1 base from V and 7 from J, leaving 14 bases between them. The CDR3 loop spans 15 amino acids. The CDR3 DNA reads as TGTGCCAGCAGCTTGTGGAGGGCCGAAATCGGGGAGCTGTTTTTT. This codes for CASSLWRAEIGELFF.

The V call is TRBV5-1, the J call TRBJ2-7, with D perhaps matching TRBD2 (6 bases). The ends were cut back, 4 bases at V and 3 bases at J, with 11 bases in the middle. Germline assignment: CDR1 SGHRS and CDR2 YFSETQ. The CDR3 is made up of 13 amino acids. DNA of the CDR3: TGCGCCAGCAGCCACGGGACTGACTACGAGCAGTACTTC. It translates to CASSHGTDYEQYF.

The chain couples TRBV4-2 to TRBJ2-1; D may be TRBD2 (5 bases). The CDR3 has 15 amino acids. The V gene's germline CDR1 is LGHNA and CDR2 YNFKEQ. V gave up 0 bases and J gave up 12 bases, with 18 bases separating them. The CDR3 DNA is TGTGCCAGCAGCCAAGATCGCCGGACTGTCGCGGTGCAGTTCTTC. Translated: CASSQDRRTVAVQFF.

The chain joins TRBV5-4 to TRBJ1-1; no reliable D call. The CDR3 is 13 amino acids. The germline V gene has CDR1 SGHNT and CDR2 YYREEE (reference sequence). V was cut by 0 bases and J by 6 bases, with 9 bases left in between. CDR3 protein: CASSLALGAEAFF. CDR3 bases: TGTGCCAGCAGCTTGGCCCTCGGGGCTGAAGCTTTCTTT.

The chain uses TRBV7-9 and TRBJ1-2; 8 nucleotides align to TRBD1. V shed 5 bases, J shed 8 bases, and the junction held 7 bases outside the gene matches. This CDR3 is 13 amino acids long. CDR1 and CDR2 (germline): SEHNR, FQNEAQ (reference sequence). CDR3 DNA: TGTGCCAGCAGCCCCGAGACAGGGGTGGGCTACACCTTC. As protein: CASSPETGVGYTF.

This chain joins TRBV19 and TRBJ1-6; D gene uncertain. V was pared by 7 bases and J by 7 bases, with 8 bases between. The CDR3 length is 12 residues. CDR1 LNHDA and CDR2 SQIVND come from the germline V gene (reference sequence). The CDR3 nucleotides are TGTGCCAGTATGGCCAAAAATTCACCCCTCCACTTT. Translation gives CASMAKNSPLHF.

The rearrangement joins TRBV19 to TRBJ1-6, with D possibly TRBD1 on 6 matching bases. CDR3 length: 16 amino acids. Trimming left V 3 bases short and J 0 bases short, with 9 bases between. Per germline, CDR1 LNHDA and CDR2 SQIVND (reference sequence). The CDR3 DNA reads TGTGCCAGTAGTATGGGGGCGTTCTCCTATAATTCACCCCTCCACTTT. Translating gives CASSMGAFSYNSPLHF.

CDR3 sequence (DNA): TGTGCCAGCTCACCGGGAGGGGCTTCTAGATTAGGACGCGATGGCTACACCTTC. Translating it yields CASSPGGASRLGRDGYTF. The chain carries TRBV18 and TRBJ1-2; a weak D match, TRBD1 (5 bases). V was shortened by 3 bases and J by 6 bases, with 26 bases between the two germline ends. CDR3 size: 18 residues. Looked up from germline, CDR1 is KGHSH and CDR2 is LQKENI.

The chain uses TRBV28 and TRBJ1-1; no clear D. V shed 1 base and J shed 0 bases, with 3 bases lying between them. The germline gives CDR1 MDHEN, CDR2 SYDVKM. The CDR3 runs 13 residues. The CDR3 is CASSLFMNTEAFF. As DNA, the CDR3 is TGTGCCAGCAGTTTATTCATGAACACTGAAGCTTTCTTT.

The J gene is TRBJ2-3, the V gene TRBV18, with a tentative D call TRBD2 (7 bases). The germline gives CDR1 KGHSH, CDR2 LQKENI. V was cut by 1 base and J by 4 bases, with 9 bases left in between. CDR3 length: 14 residues. The CDR3 sequence: CASSPLGGADTQYF. The CDR3 coding sequence is TGTGCCAGCTCACCACTAGGGGGGGCAGATACGCAGTATTTT.

This chain connects TRBV4-3 to TRBJ1-3, with 7 bases lining up with TRBD1. Trimming cost V 1 base and J 4 bases; bases outside gene matches: 10. The CDR3 is 17 amino acids. CDR1 LGHNA and CDR2 YSLEER come from the germline V gene. The CDR3 loop reads CASSQVPQGMKGNTIYF. In DNA form, the CDR3 reads TGCGCCAGCAGCCAAGTCCCACAGGGGATGAAAGGAAACACCATATATTTT.

The chain carries TRBV28 and TRBJ1-2, with 11 bases identical to TRBD1. J gave up 4 bases and V 4 bases, and 8 bases lay outside the gene matches. The CDR3 is made up of 16 amino acids. Germline-derived CDR1 and CDR2 are MDHEN and SYDVKM. As DNA, the CDR3 is TGTGCCAGCAGTTACCTTCGGACAGGGGGCGCCTATGGCTACACCTTC. Its protein is CASSYLRTGGAYGYTF.

The chain joins TRBV4-3 to TRBJ2-1, with 10 positions matching TRBD2. Germline V gives CDR1 LGHNA, CDR2 YSLEER. J was trimmed by 2 bases and V by 4 bases; bases with no gene match: 5. There are 16 residues in the CDR3. The CDR3 sequence: CASSLEREGTYNEQFF. The CDR3 nucleotides are TGCGCCAGCAGCCTGGAGCGGGAGGGGACCTACAATGAGCAGTTCTTC.

The V and J genes are TRBV10-3 and TRBJ2-1, with D perhaps TRBD1 (5 bases). V lost 2 bases, J lost 4 bases, and 15 bases lay in between. Germline CDR1 ENHRY, CDR2 SYGVKD. CDR3 length: 16 amino acids. The CDR3 loop reads CAISEPYRSPYNEQFF. The CDR3 DNA reads TGTGCCATCAGTGAGCCTTACAGGTCTCCTTACAATGAGCAGTTCTTC.

The V gene is TRBV12-5, the J gene TRBJ2-3; TRBD2 matches 10 bases. The CDR3 is 17 amino acids. J gave up 2 bases and V 0 bases, and 5 bases lay outside the gene matches. Germline V gives CDR1 LGHNT, CDR2 FRNRAP. CDR3 DNA: TGTGCTAGTGGTTTGGTACTAGCGGGATTATCCACAGATACGCAGTATTTT. It encodes CASGLVLAGLSTDTQYF.

The chain joins TRBV2 to TRBJ1-1, with unresolved D. The ends were cut back, 5 bases at V and 1 base at J, with 8 bases in the middle. The CDR3 spans 13 residues. CDR1 is SNHLY, CDR2 FYNNEI, per germline. The CDR3 is CASSYDSNTEAFF. CDR3 sequence (DNA): TGTGCCAGCAGTTATGACTCGAACACTGAAGCTTTCTTT.

This sequence joins TRBV2 and TRBJ1-3; D remains unclear. The V end lost 9 bases, the J end lost 9 bases, and 15 bases lay between the germline ends. This CDR3 has 12 residues. Germline V gene lookup returns CDR1 SNHLY and CDR2 FYNNEI. CDR3 sequence (DNA): TGTGCCAGAGCCACATCCGGCGGCACCATATATTTT. As protein: CARATSGGTIYF.

The J gene is TRBJ1-2, the V gene TRBV2; 7 bases agree with TRBD1. Trimming at V came to 5 bases and at J to 7 bases, leaving 13 bases not matched to a gene. This CDR3 has 15 amino acids. Per the germline V gene, CDR1 is SNHLY and CDR2 is FYNNEI. The chain's CDR3 is CASSPRRTGEGGYTF. CDR3 sequence (DNA): TGTGCCAGCAGTCCTCGGCGAACAGGGGAAGGTGGCTACACCTTC.

The CDR3 spells CATSRDYTGGFYGYTF. The CDR3 nucleotides read TGTGCCACCAGCAGAGACTACACAGGGGGTTTTTATGGCTACACCTTC. The rearrangement uses TRBV15 and TRBJ1-2; 8 positions agree with TRBD1. J was trimmed by 5 bases and V by 0 bases; bases with no gene match: 8. Germline lookup yields CDR1 LNHNV and CDR2 YYDKDF (reference sequence). The CDR3 is made up of 16 amino acids.